Following are 29 T cell receptor beta chains from one sample sequenced in a study of blood T cell repertoires in COVID-19. Repertoires were generated with immunoSEQ multiplex PCR, while TCRdb's copy carries only in-frame clones and drops some. The profile shows about 220,000 clones, about 87% of them singletons. The sequenced material came from PBMCs or T cells enriched from blood (not recorded which). These receptors originate from a woman in her thirties with acute COVID-19.

This chain uses TRBV4-1 with TRBJ2-5, with D possibly matching TRBD2 (7 bases). V was cut by 4 bases and J by 4 bases, with 13 bases left in between. The germline gives CDR1 MGHRA, CDR2 YSYEKL. CDR3 length equals 14 residues. CDR3 protein: CASSPRETGETQYF. The DNA for the CDR3 is TGCGCCAGCAGCCCGCGGGAGACAGGAGAGACCCAGTACTTC.

The chain uses TRBV2 and TRBJ1-5; D might be TRBD1 (5 bases). The length of the CDR3 is 16 residues. Per the germline V gene, CDR1 is SNHLY and CDR2 is FYNNEI. The germline V and J ends were trimmed by 3 bases and 0 bases, with 12 bases remaining between them. CDR3 amino acids: CASSDPAGHSNQPQHF. As DNA, the CDR3 is TGTGCCAGCAGTGATCCGGCAGGGCATAGCAATCAGCCCCAGCATTTT.

This clone was recorded once. This chain links TRBV19 with TRBJ1-2; 10 bases line up with TRBD1. The V gene end was trimmed by 5 bases and the J gene end by 4 bases; junction bases not matched to a gene: 4. This CDR3 spans 14 amino acids. Germline V lookup: CDR1 LNHDA, CDR2 SQIVND (reference sequence). CDR3 protein: CASSARDRGYGYTF. The CDR3 region has the DNA TGTGCCAGTAGTGCACGGGACAGGGGCTATGGCTACACCTTC.

This clone has only one observation. The V and J genes are TRBV6-5 and TRBJ1-2, with D possibly being TRBD1 (5 bases). The germline CDR1 and CDR2 sequences are MNHEY and SVGAGI. CDR3 length: 12 residues. Trimming shortened V by 8 bases and J by 5 bases, and 12 bases separated the two germline ends. CDR3 nucleotides: TGTGCCAGCCACAATCAGGGTTATGGCTACACCTTC. Translation gives CASHNQGYGYTF.

The chain uses TRBV5-1 and TRBJ1-5; D is uncertain. The CDR3 runs 15 residues. V lost 0 bases and J 4 bases, leaving 11 bases between the germline ends. The germline CDR1 and CDR2 sequences are SGHRS and YFSETQ. This CDR3 is CASSLGVGLNQPQHF. The DNA for the CDR3 is TGCGCCAGCAGCTTGGGTGTAGGACTGAATCAGCCCCAGCATTTT.

The chain's CDR3 is CASSLKGQGVLSGANVLTF. CDR3 nucleotide sequence: TGCGCCAGCAGCTTGAAGGGACAGGGAGTTCTCTCTGGGGCCAACGTCCTGACTTTC. This chain links TRBV5-1 with TRBJ2-6; TRBD1 matches 9 bases. The CDR3 length is 19 residues. CDR1 is SGHRS and CDR2 is YFSETQ in the germline V gene. After removal of 1 base from V and 0 bases from J, the junction contained 8 bases not matched to a gene.

This clone was recorded a few times. V usage is TRBV5-6 and J usage is TRBJ2-5, with no clear D. V was shortened by 5 bases and J by 7 bases, with 18 bases between the two germline ends. Germline V CDR1 and CDR2: SGHDT, YYEEEE. The CDR3 covers 14 residues. The CDR3, as DNA: TGTGCCAGCAGGAAAAGAGACTCTCTCGGGACCCAGTACTTC. Its translation is CASRKRDSLGTQYF.

CDR3 loop: CASSHRSNRGGTEAFF. CDR3 coding DNA: TGTGCCAGCAGCCACAGGTCGAATAGGGGTGGCACTGAAGCTTTCTTT. The chain couples TRBV3-1 (or the pseudogene TRBV3-2) to TRBJ1-1; D might be TRBD1 (5 bases). This CDR3 contains 16 residues. Germline V lookup: CDR1 LGHDT, CDR2 YNNKEL (reference sequence). Between the trimmed V and J ends, which lost 3 bases and 4 bases, there was a span of 18 bases.

This clone showed up just once. This sequence joins TRBV25-1 and TRBJ2-7; 11 nucleotides align to TRBD1. CDR1 and CDR2 from the germline V gene are MGHDK and SYGVNS. The V gene end was trimmed by 4 bases and the J gene end by 4 bases; junction bases not matched to a gene: 9. The CDR3 extends over 16 amino acids. CDR3 nucleotides: TGTGCCAGCAGTGGCACCCCGGGACAGGGGGTTTACGAGCAGTACTTC. Amino acids: CASSGTPGQGVYEQYF.

The chain joins TRBV19 to TRBJ1-2; TRBD1 matches 7 bases. This CDR3 has 15 amino acids. V lost 3 bases to trimming and J lost 2 bases; unmatched junction nucleotides: 6. The germline CDR1 and CDR2 sequences are LNHDA and SQIVND (reference sequence). The CDR3 spells CASSIWTGLNYGYTF. The DNA of the CDR3 is TGTGCCAGTAGTATTTGGACAGGATTAAACTATGGCTACACCTTC.

V gene TRBV7-9 combines with J gene TRBJ1-1; D gene unclear. Germline V gene lookup returns CDR1 SEHNR and CDR2 FQNEAQ (reference sequence). Trimming pared 1 base from V and 0 bases from J, leaving 15 bases between. This CDR3 is built from 17 residues. The CDR3 loop reads CASSLGAHNRLNTEAFF. The CDR3, as DNA: TGTGCCAGCAGCTTAGGTGCCCATAACAGATTGAACACTGAAGCTTTCTTT.

The chain has TRBV30 and TRBJ1-6, with D maybe TRBD1 (5 bases). CDR1 and CDR2 (germline): GTSNPN, SVGIG (reference sequence). CDR3 size: 11 residues. V was pared by 5 bases and J by 14 bases, with 13 bases between. In nucleotides, the CDR3 is TGTGCCTGGGAGACGGGGGGGACCCTCCACTTT. Translating gives CAWETGGTLHF.

The V gene is TRBV10-3, the J gene TRBJ2-2; 7 nucleotides align to TRBD1. Germline CDR1 ENHRY, CDR2 SYGVKD. This CDR3 spans 16 amino acids. V shed 6 bases, J shed 6 bases, and the junction held 13 bases outside the gene matches. The CDR3 spells CAISRATGDGAGELFF. The CDR3 region has the DNA TGTGCCATCAGCAGAGCTACAGGGGATGGGGCCGGGGAGCTGTTTTTT.

Only a few counts were recorded for this clone. The chain carries TRBV6-6 and TRBJ2-2; D might be TRBD2 (6 bases). The CDR3 has 18 amino acids. In germline, CDR1 is MNHNY, CDR2 SVGAGI (reference sequence). V gave up 5 bases and J gave up 5 bases, with 24 bases separating them. CDR3 nucleotides: TGTGCCAGCAGTCCAAAGAAAACGCCGGGACTGATGACCGGGGAGCTGTTTTTT. This gives the protein CASSPKKTPGLMTGELFF.

Points on this clone: The sample contains more than one DNA sequence encoding this CDR3. The rearrangement uses TRBV12-3 or TRBV12-4 and TRBJ2-5; D ambiguous. The length of the CDR3 is 11 residues. With 3 bases removed from V and 5 bases from J, the gap between germline ends came to 4 bases. The CDR3 nucleotides are TGTGCCAGCAGTTTGTCTGAGACCCAGTACTTC. Its protein is CASSLSETQYF.

The chain recombines TRBV29-1 with TRBJ2-7; 8 bases match TRBD1. This CDR3 spans 13 amino acids. CDR1 is SQVTM and CDR2 is ANQGSEA in the germline V gene. CDR3 coding DNA: TGCGCCATACCGGGACAGGTTATCTACGAGCAGTACTTC. Encoded protein: CAIPGQVIYEQYF.

This chain connects TRBV6-5 to TRBJ1-1, with D uncertain. V shed 0 bases and J shed 1 base, with 6 bases lying between them. Germline V gives CDR1 MNHEY, CDR2 SVGAGI. CDR3 size: 14 residues. DNA of the CDR3: TGTGCCAGCAGTTACTCGACATCGAACACTGAAGCTTTCTTT. As protein: CASSYSTSNTEAFF.

The V gene is TRBV11-2, the J gene TRBJ2-6, with D uncertain. V lost 5 bases, J lost 4 bases, and 12 bases lay in between. The CDR3 covers 15 residues. The germline V gene has CDR1 SGHAT and CDR2 FQNNGV. For the CDR3, the DNA is TGTGCCAGCAGCCCCCTAGGTCTGGGGGCCAACGTCCTGACTTTC. It encodes CASSPLGLGANVLTF.

This clone has just a few counts. The chain joins TRBV12-5 to TRBJ2-3, with 13 positions matching TRBD2. The CDR3 is made up of 17 amino acids. CDR1 is LGHNT and CDR2 is FRNRAP in the germline V gene. J gave up 3 bases and V 3 bases, and 6 bases lay outside the gene matches. CDR3 region: CASGFRLAGGKTDTQYF. The CDR3 nucleotides are TGTGCTAGTGGTTTTCGACTAGCGGGGGGTAAGACAGATACGCAGTATTTT.

On this clone itself: The same CDR3 arises from other DNA sequences in this sample as well. This chain links TRBV5-1 with TRBJ1-1, with 9 bases fitting TRBD1. Unmatched junction bases numbered 2, after V lost 4 bases and J lost 1 base. This CDR3 is built from 14 residues. Germline CDR1 and CDR2: SGHRS and YFSETQ. The chain's CDR3 is CASSLDRGNTEAFF. CDR3 nucleotide sequence: TGCGCCAGCAGCCTGGACAGGGGGAACACTGAAGCTTTCTTT.

This sequence joins TRBV15 and TRBJ2-3, with no clear D. V shed 3 bases and J shed 1 base, with 8 bases lying between them. The germline CDR1 and CDR2 sequences are LNHNV and YYDKDF (reference sequence). CDR3 length: 14 amino acids. The DNA for the CDR3 is TGTGCCACCAGCAGCCCAGTGGGCACAGATACGCAGTATTTT. The encoded protein is CATSSPVGTDTQYF.

The chain combines TRBV14 with TRBJ2-3; 7 bases line up with TRBD1. The CDR3 covers 16 residues. V lost 4 bases and J lost 2; bases outside the gene matches: 9. The germline CDR1 and CDR2 sequences are SGHDN and FVKESK. In DNA, the CDR3 is TGTGCCAGCAGCCTTTCACAGGGGTTCCCCACAGATACGCAGTATTTT. It codes for CASSLSQGFPTDTQYF.

The chain links TRBV3-1 (or the pseudogene TRBV3-2) to TRBJ1-6, with a weak D call TRBD1 (5 bases). Germline V gene data show CDR1 as LGHDT and CDR2 as YNNKEL (reference sequence). Trimming took off 4 bases at V and 7 bases at J, with 17 bases between the two ends. This CDR3 comprises 16 residues. CDR3 in amino acids: CASSRGVLPGNSPLHF. CDR3 nucleotide sequence: TGTGCCAGCAGCCGGGGGGTCCTCCCTGGGAATTCACCCCTCCACTTT.

The genes are TRBV9 and TRBJ2-1; D may be TRBD2 (7 bases). The length of the CDR3 is 16 residues. V lost 0 bases to trimming and J lost 10 bases, with 20 bases between them. Germline-derived CDR1 and CDR2 are SGDLS and YYNGEE. CDR3 bases: TGTGCCAGCAGCGTAGCTTCCGCGGGGGCCCCGGGAGAGCAGTTCTTC. Amino acids: CASSVASAGAPGEQFF.

This clone was recorded once. This chain connects TRBV29-1 to TRBJ1-2, with TRBD1 matching over 12 bases. The CDR3 spans 14 residues. Germline CDR1 reads SQVTM; CDR2 reads ANQGSEA. Trimming cost V 1 base and J 5 bases; bases outside gene matches: 2. The CDR3 loop reads CSVEGGQGAYGYTF. The DNA of the CDR3 is TGCAGCGTTGAAGGGGGACAGGGGGCTTATGGCTACACCTTC.

This clone appeared a single time. The chain has TRBV12-5 and TRBJ1-6; 9 positions agree with TRBD1. J lost 7 bases, V lost 2 bases, and 6 bases had no gene match. This CDR3 is built from 16 residues. In germline, CDR1 is LGHNT, CDR2 FRNRAP. CDR3 DNA sequence: TGTGCTAGTGGTTTGCTTGGGACAGGGAGGAATTCACCCCTCCACTTT. It encodes CASGLLGTGRNSPLHF.

This clone was recorded a few times. The chain has TRBV4-1 and TRBJ2-7, with TRBD2 as a possible D gene (6 bases). CDR1 is MGHRA, CDR2 YSYEKL, per germline. V was shortened by 5 bases and J by 3 bases, with 14 bases between the two germline ends. This CDR3 region has 14 residues. CDR3 residues: CASSTSPGDYEQYF. The CDR3 DNA is TGCGCCAGCAGCACGTCCCCGGGAGACTACGAGCAGTACTTC.

V gene TRBV6-4 combines with J gene TRBJ1-4, with 7 bases fitting TRBD1. The CDR3 spans 14 residues. V was clipped by 7 bases and J by 10 bases; unmatched bases: 12. Looked up from germline, CDR1 is MRHNA and CDR2 is SNTAGT. The CDR3, as DNA: TGTGCCAGCACCCTGACAGGGTCGGCCAGAAAACTGTTTTTT. It codes for CASTLTGSARKLFF.

The genes are TRBV6-5 and TRBJ1-1; 8 bases agree with TRBD1. J was trimmed by 5 bases and V by 6 bases; bases with no gene match: 5. The CDR3 is 13 residues long. Germline CDR1 reads MNHEY; CDR2 reads SVGAGI. CDR3 sequence: CASRSHRGTEAFF. The CDR3 DNA reads TGTGCCAGCAGGTCCCACAGGGGGACTGAAGCTTTCTTT.